The clone carrying this T cell receptor beta chain was seen more than once but under ten times. Other DNA sequences in this sample translate to the same CDR3. Only in-frame clones appear in the TCRdb table, and some are missing; sequencing was by immunoSEQ multiplex PCR. The sample holds millions of clones; 95% are singletons and the top ten take more than 0.1%. The data stem from a study of shared clonotypes between healthy human individuals. A CD45RA+ naive subset and a CD45RA-negative memory subset were split from CD4+ cells. CDR1 and CDR2 from the germline V gene are LNHDA and SQIVND (reference sequence). Trimming at V came to 4 bases and at J to 6 bases, leaving 4 bases not matched to a gene. The CDR3 consists of 14 residues.

The gene calls are TRBV19 and TRBJ1-5, with 9 bases that match TRBD1. Sequencing input: naive CD4+ T cells sorted from blood. Subset given: CD45RA+ positively selected. The sequence came from a man in his late teens or twenties in good health. Written as DNA, the CDR3 is TGTGCCAGTAGTACGACAGGGGGAGGTCAGCCCCAGCATTTT. Translating gives CASSTTGGGQPQHF.